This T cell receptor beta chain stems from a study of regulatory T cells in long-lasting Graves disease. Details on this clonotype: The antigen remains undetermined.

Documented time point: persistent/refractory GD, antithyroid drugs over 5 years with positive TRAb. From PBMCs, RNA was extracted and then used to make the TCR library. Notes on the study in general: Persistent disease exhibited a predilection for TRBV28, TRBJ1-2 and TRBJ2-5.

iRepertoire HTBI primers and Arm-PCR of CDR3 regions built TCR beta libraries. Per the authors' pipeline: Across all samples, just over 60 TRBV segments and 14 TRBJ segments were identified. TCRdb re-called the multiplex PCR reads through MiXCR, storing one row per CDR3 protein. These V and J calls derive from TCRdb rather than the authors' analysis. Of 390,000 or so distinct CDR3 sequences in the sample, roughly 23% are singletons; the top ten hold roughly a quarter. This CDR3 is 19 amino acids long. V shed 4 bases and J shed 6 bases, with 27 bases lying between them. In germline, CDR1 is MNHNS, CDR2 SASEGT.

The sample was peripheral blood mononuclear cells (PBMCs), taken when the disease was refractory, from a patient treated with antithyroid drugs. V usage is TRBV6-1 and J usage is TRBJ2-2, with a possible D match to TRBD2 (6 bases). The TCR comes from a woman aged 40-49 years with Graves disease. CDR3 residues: CASSGNLIWQGGFSGELFF. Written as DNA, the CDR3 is TGTGCCAGCAGTGGGAACCTAATCTGGCAGGGAGGATTCTCCGGGGAGCTGTTTTTT.